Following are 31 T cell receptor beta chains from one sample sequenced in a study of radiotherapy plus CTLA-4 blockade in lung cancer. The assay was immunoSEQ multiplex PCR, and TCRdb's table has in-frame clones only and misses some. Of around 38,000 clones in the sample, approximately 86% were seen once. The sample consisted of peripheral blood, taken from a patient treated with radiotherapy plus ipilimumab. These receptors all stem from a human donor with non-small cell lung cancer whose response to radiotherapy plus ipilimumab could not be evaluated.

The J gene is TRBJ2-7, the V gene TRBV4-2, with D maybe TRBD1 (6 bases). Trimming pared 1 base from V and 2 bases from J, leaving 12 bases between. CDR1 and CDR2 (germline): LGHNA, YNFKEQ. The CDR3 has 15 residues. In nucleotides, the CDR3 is TGTGCCAGCAGCCAAGTTACAGGGAGCACCTACGAGCAGTACTTC. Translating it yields CASSQVTGSTYEQYF.

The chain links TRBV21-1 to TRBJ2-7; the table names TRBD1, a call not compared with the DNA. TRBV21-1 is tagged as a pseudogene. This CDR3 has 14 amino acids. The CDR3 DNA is TGTGCCAGCAGCAAATCTGGGACACCCTACGAGCAGTACTTC. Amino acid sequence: CASSKSGTPYEQYF.

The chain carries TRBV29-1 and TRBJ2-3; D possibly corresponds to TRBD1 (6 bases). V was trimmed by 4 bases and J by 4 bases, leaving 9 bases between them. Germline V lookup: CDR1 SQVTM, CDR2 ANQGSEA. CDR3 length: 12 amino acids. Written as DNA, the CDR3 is TGCAGCGTTGGACCAGGGGCAGATACGCAGTATTTT. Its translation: CSVGPGADTQYF.

CDR3 region: CASSLGLAGTDTQYF. The CDR3 DNA follows: TGCGCCAGCAGCTTGGGGCTAGCGGGCACAGATACGCAGTATTTT. V gene TRBV5-1 combines with J gene TRBJ2-3; 7 bases map to TRBD2. J lost 1 base, V lost 0 bases, and 2 bases had no gene match. Germline CDR1 reads SGHRS; CDR2 reads YFSETQ. The CDR3 extends over 15 amino acids.

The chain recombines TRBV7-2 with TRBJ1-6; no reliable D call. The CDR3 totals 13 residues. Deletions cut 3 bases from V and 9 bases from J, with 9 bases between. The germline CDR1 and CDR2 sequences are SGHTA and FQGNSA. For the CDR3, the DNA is TGTGCCAGCAGCTTTGGCAGTGGTTCACCCCTCCACTTT. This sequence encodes CASSFGSGSPLHF.

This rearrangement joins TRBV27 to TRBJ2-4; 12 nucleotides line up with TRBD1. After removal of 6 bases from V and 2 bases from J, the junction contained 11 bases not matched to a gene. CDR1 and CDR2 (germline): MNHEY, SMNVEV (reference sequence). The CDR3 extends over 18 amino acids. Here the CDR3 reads CASSKTPGTGGTKNIQYF. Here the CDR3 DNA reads TGTGCCAGCAGCAAAACCCCCGGGACAGGGGGCACCAAAAACATTCAGTACTTC.

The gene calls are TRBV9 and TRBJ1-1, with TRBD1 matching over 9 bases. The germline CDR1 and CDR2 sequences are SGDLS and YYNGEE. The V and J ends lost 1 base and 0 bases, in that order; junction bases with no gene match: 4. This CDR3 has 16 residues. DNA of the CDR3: TGTGCCAGCAGCGTATCGGGGACAGGGTTGAACACTGAAGCTTTCTTT. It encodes CASSVSGTGLNTEAFF.

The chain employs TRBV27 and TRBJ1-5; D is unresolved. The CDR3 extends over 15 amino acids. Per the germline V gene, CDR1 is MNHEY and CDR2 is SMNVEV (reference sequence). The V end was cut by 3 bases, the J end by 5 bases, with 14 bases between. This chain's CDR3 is CASSFGGSVHQPQHF. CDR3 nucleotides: TGTGCCAGCAGTTTCGGAGGGTCAGTACATCAGCCCCAGCATTTT.

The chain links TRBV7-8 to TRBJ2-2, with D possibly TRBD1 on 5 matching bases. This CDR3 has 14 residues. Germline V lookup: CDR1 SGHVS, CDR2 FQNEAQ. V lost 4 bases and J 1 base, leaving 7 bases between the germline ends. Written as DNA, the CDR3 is TGTGCCAGCAGCTACGGACAGAACACCGGGGAGCTGTTTTTT. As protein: CASSYGQNTGELFF.

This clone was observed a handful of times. Here the CDR3 reads CASSQRQGQNYEQYF. In nucleotides, the CDR3 is TGCGCCAGCAGCCAGAGACAGGGGCAGAACTACGAGCAGTACTTC. The J gene is TRBJ2-7, the V gene TRBV4-1, with 8 bases identical to TRBD1. Unmatched junction bases numbered 7, after V lost 3 bases and J lost 3 bases. This CDR3 region has 15 residues. Germline V gene sequence: CDR1 MGHRA, CDR2 YSYEKL.

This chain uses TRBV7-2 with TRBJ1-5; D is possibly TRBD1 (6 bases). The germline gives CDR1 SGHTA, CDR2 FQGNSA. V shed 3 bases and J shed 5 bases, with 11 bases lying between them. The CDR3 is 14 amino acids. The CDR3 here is CASSFGGNYQPQHF. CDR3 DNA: TGTGCCAGCAGCTTTGGGGGCAACTATCAGCCCCAGCATTTT.

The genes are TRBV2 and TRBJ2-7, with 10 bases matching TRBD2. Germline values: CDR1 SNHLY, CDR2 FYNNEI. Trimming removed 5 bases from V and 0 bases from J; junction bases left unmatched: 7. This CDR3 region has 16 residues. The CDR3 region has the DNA TGTGCCAGCAGTAGCCCCAAGCGGGGGGGCTCCTACGAGCAGTACTTC. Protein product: CASSSPKRGGSYEQYF.

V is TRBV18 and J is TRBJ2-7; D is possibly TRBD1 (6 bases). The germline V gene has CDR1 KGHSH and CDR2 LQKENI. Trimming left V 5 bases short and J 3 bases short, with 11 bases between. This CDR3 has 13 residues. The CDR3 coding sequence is TGTGCCAGCTCATACGACAGGAACTACGAGCAGTACTTC. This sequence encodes CASSYDRNYEQYF.

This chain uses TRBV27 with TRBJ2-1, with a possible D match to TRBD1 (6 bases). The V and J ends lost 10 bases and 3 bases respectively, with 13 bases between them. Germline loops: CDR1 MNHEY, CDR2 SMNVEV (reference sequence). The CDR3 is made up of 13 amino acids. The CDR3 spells CATRDTNYNEQFF. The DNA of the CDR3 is TGTGCCACCCGGGACACAAACTACAATGAGCAGTTCTTC.

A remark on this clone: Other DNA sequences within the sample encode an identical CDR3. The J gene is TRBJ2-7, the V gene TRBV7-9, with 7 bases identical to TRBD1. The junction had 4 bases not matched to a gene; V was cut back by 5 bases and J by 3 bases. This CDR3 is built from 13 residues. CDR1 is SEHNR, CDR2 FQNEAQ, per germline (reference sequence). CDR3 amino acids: CASSLQGDYEQYF. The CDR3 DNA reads TGTGCCAGCAGCCTGCAGGGGGACTACGAGCAGTACTTC. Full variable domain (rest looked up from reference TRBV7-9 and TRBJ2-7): DTGVSQNPRHKITKRGQNVTFRCDPISEHNRLYWYRQTLGQGPEFLTYFQNEAQLEKSRLLSDRFSAERPKGSFSTLEIQRTEQGDSAMYLCASSLQGDYEQYFGPGTRLTVT.

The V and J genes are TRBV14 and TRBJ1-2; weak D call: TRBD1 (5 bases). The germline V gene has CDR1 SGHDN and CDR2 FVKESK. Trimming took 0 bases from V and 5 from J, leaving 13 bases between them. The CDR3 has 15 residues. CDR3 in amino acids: CASSQDRAGRYGYTF. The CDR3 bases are TGTGCCAGCAGCCAAGATAGGGCAGGGCGGTATGGCTACACCTTC.

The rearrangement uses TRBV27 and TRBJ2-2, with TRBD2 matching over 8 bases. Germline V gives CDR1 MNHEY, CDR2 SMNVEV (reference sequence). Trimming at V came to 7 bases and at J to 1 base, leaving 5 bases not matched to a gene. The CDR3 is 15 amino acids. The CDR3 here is CASTTSGRNTGELFF. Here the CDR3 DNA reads TGTGCCAGCACTACTAGCGGAAGGAACACCGGGGAGCTGTTTTTT.

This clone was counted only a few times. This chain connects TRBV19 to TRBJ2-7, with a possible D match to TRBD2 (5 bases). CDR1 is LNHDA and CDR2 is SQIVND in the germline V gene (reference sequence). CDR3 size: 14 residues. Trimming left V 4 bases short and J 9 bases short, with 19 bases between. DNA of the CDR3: TGTGCCAGTAGTACCGATAGCACTAGGACGGGGCAGTACTTC. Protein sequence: CASSTDSTRTGQYF.

The DNA of the CDR3 is TGTGCCAGCAGTTTATGGGGACTAGCGGGAGGTAACACCGGGGAGCTGTTTTTT. Encoded protein: CASSLWGLAGGNTGELFF. This sequence joins TRBV28 and TRBJ2-2; 15 nucleotides align to TRBD2. The CDR3 runs to 18 residues. Germline V lookup: CDR1 MDHEN, CDR2 SYDVKM. With 0 bases clipped from V and 2 bases from J, the junction kept 1 base outside the gene matches. Based on the CDR3 plus reference TRBV28 and TRBJ2-2, the full variable domain is DVKVTQSSRYLVKRTGEKVFLECVQDMDHENMFWYRQDPGLGLRLIYFSYDVKMKEKGDIPEGYSVSREKKERFSLILESASTNQTSMYLCASSLWGLAGGNTGELFFGEGSRLTVL.

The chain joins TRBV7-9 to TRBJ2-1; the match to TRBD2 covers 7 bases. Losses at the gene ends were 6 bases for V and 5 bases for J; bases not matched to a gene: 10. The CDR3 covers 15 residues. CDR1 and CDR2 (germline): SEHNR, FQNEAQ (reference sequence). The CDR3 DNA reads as TGTGCCAGCAGTCGTGGCGGGAGTAACCACAATGAGCAGTTCTTC. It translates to CASSRGGSNHNEQFF.

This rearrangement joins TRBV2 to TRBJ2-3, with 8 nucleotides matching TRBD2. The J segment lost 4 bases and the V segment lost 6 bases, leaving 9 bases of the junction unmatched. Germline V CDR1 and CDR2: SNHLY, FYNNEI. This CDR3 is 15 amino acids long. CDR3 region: CASSPTGGPADTQYF. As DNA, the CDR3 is TGTGCCAGCAGCCCGACGGGGGGGCCCGCAGATACGCAGTATTTT. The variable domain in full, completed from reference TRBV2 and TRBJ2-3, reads EPEVTQTPSHQVTQMGQEVILRCVPISNHLYFYWYRQILGQKVEFLVSFYNNEISEKSEIFDDQFSVERPDGSNFTLKIRSTKLEDSAMYFCASSPTGGPADTQYFGPGTRLTVL.

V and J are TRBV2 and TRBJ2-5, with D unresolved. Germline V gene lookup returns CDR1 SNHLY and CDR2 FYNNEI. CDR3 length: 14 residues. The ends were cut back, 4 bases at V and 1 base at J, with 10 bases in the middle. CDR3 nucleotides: TGTGCCAGCAGTGCCCAGAACGTCCAAGAGACCCAGTACTTC. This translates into CASSAQNVQETQYF.

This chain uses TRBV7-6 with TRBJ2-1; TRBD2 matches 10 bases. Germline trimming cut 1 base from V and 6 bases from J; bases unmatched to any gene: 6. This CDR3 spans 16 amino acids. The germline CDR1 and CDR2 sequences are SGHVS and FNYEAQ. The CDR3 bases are TGTGCCAGCAGCTTAGTTGCGTCTAGCGGGGGCAATGAGCAGTTCTTC. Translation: CASSLVASSGGNEQFF.

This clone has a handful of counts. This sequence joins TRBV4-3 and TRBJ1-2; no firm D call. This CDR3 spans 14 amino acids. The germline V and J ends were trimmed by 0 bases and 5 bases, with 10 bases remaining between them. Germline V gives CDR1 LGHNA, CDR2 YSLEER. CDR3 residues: CASSQEAGRYGYTF. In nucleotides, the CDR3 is TGCGCCAGCAGCCAAGAAGCAGGCAGATATGGCTACACCTTC.

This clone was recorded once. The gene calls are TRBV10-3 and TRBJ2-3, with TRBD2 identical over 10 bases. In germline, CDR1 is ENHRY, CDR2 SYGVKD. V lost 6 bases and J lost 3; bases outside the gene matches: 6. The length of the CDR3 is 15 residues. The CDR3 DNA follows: TGTGCCATCAGGTCTAGCGGGAGTTATACAGATACGCAGTATTTT. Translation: CAIRSSGSYTDTQYF.

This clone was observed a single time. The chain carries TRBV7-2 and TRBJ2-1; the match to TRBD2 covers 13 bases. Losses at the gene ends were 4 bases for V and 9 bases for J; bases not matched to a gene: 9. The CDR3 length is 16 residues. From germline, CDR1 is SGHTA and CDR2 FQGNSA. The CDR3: CASSYSRTSGGTEQFF. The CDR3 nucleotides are TGTGCCAGCAGCTACTCGAGGACTAGCGGGGGAACTGAGCAGTTCTTC.

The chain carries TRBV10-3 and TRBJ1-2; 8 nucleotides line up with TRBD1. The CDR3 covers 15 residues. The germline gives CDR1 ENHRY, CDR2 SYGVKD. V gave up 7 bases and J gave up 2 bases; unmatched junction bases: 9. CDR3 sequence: CAITQGTGLNYGYTF. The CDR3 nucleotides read TGTGCCATCACGCAGGGGACAGGTTTGAACTATGGCTACACCTTC.

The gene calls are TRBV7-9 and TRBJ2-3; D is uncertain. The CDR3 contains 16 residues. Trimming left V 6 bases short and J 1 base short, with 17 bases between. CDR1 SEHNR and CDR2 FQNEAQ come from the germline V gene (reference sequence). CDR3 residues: CASSSTAAPRTDTQYF. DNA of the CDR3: TGTGCCAGCAGTTCTACGGCGGCGCCCCGCACAGATACGCAGTATTTT.

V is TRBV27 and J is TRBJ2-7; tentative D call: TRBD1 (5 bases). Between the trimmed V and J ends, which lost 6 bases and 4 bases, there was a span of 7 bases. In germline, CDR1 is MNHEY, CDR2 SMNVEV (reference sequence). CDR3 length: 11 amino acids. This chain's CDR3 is CASSQGYEQYF. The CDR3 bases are TGTGCCAGCAGCCAGGGATACGAGCAGTACTTC.

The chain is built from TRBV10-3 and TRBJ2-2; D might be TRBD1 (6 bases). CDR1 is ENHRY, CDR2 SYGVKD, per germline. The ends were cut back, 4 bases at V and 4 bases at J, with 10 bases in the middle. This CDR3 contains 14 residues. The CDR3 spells CAISAQGSTGELFF. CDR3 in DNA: TGTGCCATCAGTGCTCAGGGGAGCACCGGGGAGCTGTTTTTT.

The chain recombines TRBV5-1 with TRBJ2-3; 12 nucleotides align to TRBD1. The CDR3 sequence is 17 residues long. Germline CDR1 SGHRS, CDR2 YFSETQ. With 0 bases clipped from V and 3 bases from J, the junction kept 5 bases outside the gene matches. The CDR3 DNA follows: TGCGCCAGCAGCTTGGTAGGGACAGGGGGCCCGACAGATACGCAGTATTTT. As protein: CASSLVGTGGPTDTQYF.